This T cell receptor (beta chain) emerged from a study of cytomegalovirus exposure and HLA in healthy donors. General study findings and limits: Reportedly, diagnosis of cytomegalovirus status by the classifier showed high specificity and sensitivity. Subsequent analysis found a tendency for first-cohort TCR clusters to co-occur within the approximately 130 validation repertoires. Altogether, 164 TCR beta chains were recorded as cytomegalovirus-associated.

As for this clone: The antigen is undetermined.

Using immunoSEQ multiplex PCR, the repertoire was profiled, and TCRdb retains in-frame clones only, with some absent. This sample has 150,000 to 200,000 clones, with about 80% found just once. The germline V gene encodes CDR1 SGHAT and CDR2 FQNNGV. The CDR3 contains 13 residues. Losses at the gene ends were 3 bases for V and 6 bases for J; bases not matched to a gene: 2. The sample consisted of PBMCs. The sequence came from a man between 18 and 29 years old in good health and CMV-seropositive. V is TRBV11-2 and J is TRBJ2-1; the match to TRBD2 covers 7 bases. CDR3 nucleotide sequence: TGTGCCAGCAGCTTCCAGCGGGGCAATGAGCAGTTCTTC. This sequence encodes CASSFQRGNEQFF.